The 9 T cell receptor beta chains below all came from one sample that was sequenced in a study of blood T cells in healthy people across ages. The second PCR ran roughly 6 to 11 cycles with a sample-barcoded 5' primer and J-beta primers. TCRdb re-analysed the 5' RACE reads in MiXCR, keeping a single row per CDR3 protein. The repertoire consists of approximately 350,000 distinct CDR3 sequences, with roughly half occurring once and the leading ten covering under 65%. Sequences were obtained from blood. These receptor sequences come from a man in his 60s in good health.

The sample holds one count of this clonotype. The V call is TRBV6-1, the J call TRBJ2-6; 7 bases map to TRBD2. This CDR3 spans 18 amino acids. Germline CDR1 and CDR2: MNHNS and SASEGT. V gave up 3 bases and J gave up 1 base; unmatched junction bases: 9. CDR3 region: CASSDRTGRGSGANVLTF. CDR3 nucleotides: TGTGCCAGCAGTGATAGGACGGGGAGGGGTTCTGGGGCCAACGTCCTGACTTTC.

The CDR3 region is CASSQDYRNTGELFF. The CDR3 nucleotides read TGCGCCAGCAGCCAAGATTACAGGAACACCGGGGAGCTGTTTTTT. The V gene is TRBV4-3, the J gene TRBJ2-2, with D unresolved. This CDR3 region has 15 residues. CDR1 and CDR2 from the germline V gene are LGHNA and YSLEER. Trimming left V 0 bases short and J 1 base short, with 6 bases between.

V and J are TRBV12-3 or TRBV12-4 and TRBJ2-5; D is unclear. The V end was cut by 5 bases, the J end by 1 base, with 11 bases between. The CDR3 loop spans 14 amino acids. The CDR3 bases are TGTGCCAGCAGTGTGAGCCGACTCCAAGAGACCCAGTACTTC. Its translation is CASSVSRLQETQYF.

The chain links TRBV6-1 to TRBJ2-7; 11 bases are shared with TRBD1. The CDR3 sequence is 17 residues long. Germline V gives CDR1 MNHNS, CDR2 SASEGT. Trimming removed 6 bases from V and 0 bases from J; junction bases left unmatched: 10. The CDR3 DNA reads TGTGCCAGCAGCCTAGGGACAGGGGGGGATCGCTCCTACGAGCAGTACTTC. Its protein is CASSLGTGGDRSYEQYF.

This clonotype was counted between two and nine times. This sequence joins TRBV5-1 and TRBJ2-5; 9 bases match TRBD2. Germline V gene sequence: CDR1 SGHRS, CDR2 YFSETQ. V trimming: 4 bases; J trimming: 2 bases; junction bases outside the gene matches: 6. This CDR3 has 15 residues. The CDR3 DNA reads TGCGCCAGCAGCGGCGGGGGGGGGCGTCAAGAGACCCAGTACTTC. Its translation is CASSGGGGRQETQYF. Full variable domain (outside the CDR3, taken from reference TRBV5-1 and TRBJ2-5): KAGVTQTPRYLIKTRGQQVTLSCSPISGHRSVSWYQQTPGQGLQFLFEYFSETQRNKGNFPGRFSGRQFSNSRSEMNVSTLELGDSALYLCASSGGGGRQETQYFGPGTRLLVL.

This chain's CDR3 is CASSGEPGLGPTGELFF. In DNA, the CDR3 is TGTGCCAGCAGCGGTGAACCGGGACTAGGACCCACCGGGGAGCTGTTTTTT. This chain joins TRBV6-1 and TRBJ2-2, with 8 bases matching TRBD2. The CDR3 spans 17 residues. V shed 6 bases, J shed 4 bases, and the junction held 13 bases outside the gene matches. Germline V lookup: CDR1 MNHNS, CDR2 SASEGT.

This clonotype showed up just a few times. The J gene is TRBJ2-5, the V gene TRBV3-1, with D possibly matching TRBD2 (6 bases). Germline CDR1 reads LGHDT; CDR2 reads YNNKEL (reference sequence). Between the trimmed V and J ends, which lost 1 base and 1 base, there was a span of 10 bases. This CDR3 comprises 15 residues. The CDR3 sequence is CASSQGGGAQETQYF. The CDR3 DNA reads TGTGCCAGCAGCCAAGGAGGAGGGGCCCAAGAGACCCAGTACTTC.

Points on this clonotype: With a much larger clone just one base away, this may be a read error. The chain is built from TRBV7-2 and TRBJ2-5, with D tentatively TRBD2 (6 bases). CDR3 size: 13 residues. The germline V and J ends were trimmed by 5 bases and 5 bases, with 12 bases remaining between them. Germline assignment: CDR1 SGHTA and CDR2 FQGNSA. CDR3 loop: CTSSADRGETQYF. The CDR3 DNA reads TGTACCAGCAGCGCCGACCGGGGGGAGACCCAGTACTTC.

The chain combines TRBV4-2 with TRBJ2-5; TRBD2 matches 11 bases. Germline V CDR1 and CDR2: LGHNA, YNFKEQ. Trimming cost V 1 base and J 5 bases; bases outside gene matches: 9. There are 17 residues in the CDR3. In nucleotides, the CDR3 is TGTGCCAGCAGCCAAGGAGGATCACTAGCGGGAGAGGAGACCCAGTACTTC. This encodes CASSQGGSLAGEETQYF.